Presented here are 3 T cell receptor beta chains from one specimen sequenced in a study of T cell repertoires in cytomegalovirus infection. MiXCR, run by TCRdb on the reads, gives a single entry per CDR3 protein. The sample lists approximately 250,000 distinct CDR3 sequences, 10% to 15% occurring once. Input material: PBMCs. The receptors stem from a human donor in good health (CMV status not recorded). Some clones in this sample may be carry-over from other donors' samples.

This clonotype was seen many times. The CDR3, as DNA: TGCAGTGCTAGTGGGGTTAGCTCCTACAATGAGCAGTTCTTC. As protein: CSASGVSSYNEQFF. J is TRBJ2-1 and V is TRBV20-1; D not resolved. The CDR3 consists of 14 residues. V lost 3 bases to trimming and J lost 0 bases, with 9 bases between them. Germline lookup yields CDR1 DFQATT and CDR2 SNEGSKA (reference sequence).

This clonotype was observed a few times. This chain uses TRBV3-1 with TRBJ2-1, with 7 bases identical to TRBD2. The CDR3 spans 16 residues. The V gene's germline CDR1 is LGHDT and CDR2 YNNKEL (reference sequence). Trimming cost V 0 bases and J 2 bases; bases outside gene matches: 4. The CDR3 DNA reads as TGTGCCAGCAGCCAAGATGCGGGGAGGGCCTACAATGAGCAGTTCTTC. It yields the protein CASSQDAGRAYNEQFF.

This clonotype was observed a handful of times. The chain combines TRBV12-3 or TRBV12-4 with TRBJ2-2, with D perhaps TRBD1 (5 bases). This CDR3 has 17 amino acids. V was shortened by 3 bases and J by 0 bases, with 14 bases between the two germline ends. Here the CDR3 DNA reads TGTGCCAGCAGTTTTGGGGCCGCCAACGCGAACACCGGGGAGCTGTTTTTT. Its protein product is CASSFGAANANTGELFF.